This TCR beta chain was identified during a study of a mutant IDH1 vaccine in newly diagnosed glioma. To note about this clone: Its antigen is not identified.

The repertoire was sequenced with immunoSEQ multiplex PCR; TCRdb's copy has only in-frame clones and lacks some. The repertoire has about 56,000 clones, about 90% of them found once; the top ten carry around 1.3%. Time point specified: week 23, last vaccination. The investigators gave 300 ug of mutant IDH1 20-mer peptide in each vaccine dose, together with topical imiquimod. V was shortened by 3 bases and J by 1 base, with 7 bases between the two germline ends. The germline V gene encodes CDR1 SNHLY and CDR2 FYNNEI. The CDR3 runs to 13 residues. This clonotype was obtained from a man aged 40-49 years with glioma. The chain combines TRBV2 with TRBJ2-7; the D gene is possibly TRBD2 (5 bases). The sequenced sample was PBMCs, obtained from a glioma patient whose treatment included an IDH1 peptide vaccine. CDR3 sequence: CASSEGGSYEQYF. The CDR3 nucleotides are TGTGCCAGCAGTGAGGGCGGGTCCTACGAGCAGTACTTC.